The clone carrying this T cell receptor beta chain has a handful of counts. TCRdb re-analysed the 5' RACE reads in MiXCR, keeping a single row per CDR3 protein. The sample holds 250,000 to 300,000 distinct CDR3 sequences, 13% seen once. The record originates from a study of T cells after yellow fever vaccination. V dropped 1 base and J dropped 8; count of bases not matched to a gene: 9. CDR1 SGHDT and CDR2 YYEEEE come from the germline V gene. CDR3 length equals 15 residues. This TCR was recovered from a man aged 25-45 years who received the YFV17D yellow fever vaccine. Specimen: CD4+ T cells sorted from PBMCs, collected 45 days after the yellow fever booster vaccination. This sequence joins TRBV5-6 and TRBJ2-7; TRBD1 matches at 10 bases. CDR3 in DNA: TGTGCCAGCAGCTTGACCGGGACAGGGGTCTGGAAGCAGTACTTC. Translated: CASSLTGTGVWKQYF.